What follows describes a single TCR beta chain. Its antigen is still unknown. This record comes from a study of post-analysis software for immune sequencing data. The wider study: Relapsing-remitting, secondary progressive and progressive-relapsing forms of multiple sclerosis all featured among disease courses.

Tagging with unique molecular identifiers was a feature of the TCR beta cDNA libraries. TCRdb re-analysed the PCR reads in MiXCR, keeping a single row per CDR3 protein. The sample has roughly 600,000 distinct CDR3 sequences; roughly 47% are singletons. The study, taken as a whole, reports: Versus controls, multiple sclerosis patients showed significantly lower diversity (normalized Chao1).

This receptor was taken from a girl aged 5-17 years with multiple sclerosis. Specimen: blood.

The CDR3 DNA follows: TGTGCCAGCAGTCCCACCACTTCACAGGGTCAAGAGACCCAGTACTTC. It specifies CASSPTTSQGQETQYF. This chain connects TRBV12-3 or TRBV12-4 to TRBJ2-5, with a possible D match to TRBD1 (6 bases). Trimming removed 5 bases at V and 2 bases at J, with 18 bases between. The CDR3 extends over 16 amino acids.